Following are 10 T cell receptor beta chains from one sample sequenced in a study of blood T cells in healthy people across ages. Next came a second PCR, run for about 6 to 11 cycles, which used a sample-barcoded 5' primer along with a J-beta primer mix. A single record per CDR3 protein comes from TCRdb applying MiXCR to the 5' RACE reads. The data hold roughly 2 million distinct CDR3 sequences, with about 50% observed a single time. The sequenced sample consisted of blood. The receptors derive from a woman aged 35 to 49 in good health.

This clonotype is a singleton in its sample. The chain joins TRBV9 to TRBJ2-5, with a weak D call TRBD1 (5 bases). Trimming cost V 4 bases and J 7 bases, with 23 bases left between them. Germline V lookup: CDR1 SGDLS, CDR2 YYNGEE. This CDR3 region has 16 residues. The CDR3 sequence is CASSPQTALSVVTQYF. CDR3 nucleotides: TGTGCCAGCAGCCCCCAGACAGCCTTGTCCGTTGTGACCCAGTACTTC.

This clonotype was seen only a few times. The chain joins TRBV7-2 to TRBJ2-1, with 9 bases that match TRBD2. The junction had 4 bases not matched to a gene; V was cut back by 1 base and J by 6 bases. The CDR3 has 15 residues. The V gene's germline CDR1 is SGHTA and CDR2 FQGNSA. The CDR3 loop reads CASSLVRGGANEQFF. The CDR3 DNA reads as TGTGCCAGCAGCTTAGTTCGCGGGGGGGCCAATGAGCAGTTCTTC.

The chain couples TRBV6-2 or TRBV6-3 to TRBJ2-5; TRBD2 agrees at 9 bases. After removal of 7 bases from V and 11 bases from J, the junction contained 23 bases not matched to a gene. Germline lookup yields CDR1 MNHEY and CDR2 SVGEGT. The CDR3 sequence is 17 residues long. The CDR3 sequence: CASTHRGLASFSQEQYF. CDR3 bases: TGTGCCAGCACCCACAGGGGACTAGCTTCATTTTCGCAGGAGCAGTACTTC.

The CDR3 spells CASSYSKETYYEQYF. CDR3 DNA sequence: TGTGCCAGCAGCTACAGTAAGGAGACCTACTACGAGCAGTACTTC. The V and J genes are TRBV14 and TRBJ2-7; D uncertain. The V end was cut by 5 bases, the J end by 3 bases, with 17 bases between. The CDR3 length is 15 residues. Germline V gene lookup returns CDR1 SGHDN and CDR2 FVKESK.

V usage is TRBV4-2 and J usage is TRBJ1-5; D is uncertain. The CDR3 covers 16 residues. Trimming cost V 1 base and J 0 bases, with 10 bases left between them. CDR1 is LGHNA and CDR2 is YNFKEQ in the germline V gene. CDR3 nucleotides: TGTGCCAGCAGCCAAGTTCGGGAGTTTAGCAATCAGCCCCAGCATTTT. Amino acids: CASSQVREFSNQPQHF.

This sequence joins TRBV4-3 and TRBJ2-5, with no clear D. The CDR3 totals 14 residues. Germline V gene lookup returns CDR1 LGHNA and CDR2 YSLEER. The V end lost 0 bases, the J end lost 7 bases, and 12 bases lay between the germline ends. The CDR3 loop reads CASSQDASILTQYF. Written as DNA, the CDR3 is TGCGCCAGCAGCCAAGACGCTTCGATTTTGACCCAGTACTTC.

This clonotype has just a few counts. The chain carries TRBV25-1 and TRBJ2-3; 11 positions match TRBD2. Looked up from germline, CDR1 is MGHDK and CDR2 is SYGVNS. The length of the CDR3 is 15 residues. V was clipped by 2 bases and J by 7 bases; unmatched bases: 5. CDR3 sequence reads: CASSEASGGSNTQYF. CDR3 DNA: TGTGCCAGCAGTGAAGCTAGCGGGGGGTCGAATACGCAGTATTTT.

The rearrangement links TRBV20-1 to TRBJ1-6; possible D gene TRBD1, 6 bases. This CDR3 is built from 14 residues. CDR1 is DFQATT, CDR2 SNEGSKA, per germline (reference sequence). Trimming removed 7 bases at V and 5 bases at J, with 15 bases between. CDR3 DNA sequence: TGCAGTGGGTTGTCGGCAGGGGATAATTCACCCCTCCACTTT. Translation: CSGLSAGDNSPLHF.

The chain employs TRBV5-5 and TRBJ2-3, with 9 bases matching TRBD1. J was trimmed by 4 bases and V by 5 bases; bases with no gene match: 8. CDR3 length: 15 amino acids. Germline V lookup: CDR1 SGHKS, CDR2 YYEKEE (reference sequence). The CDR3 reads CASRRRDREADTQYF. CDR3 nucleotide sequence: TGTGCCAGCAGGCGCAGGGACAGGGAGGCAGATACGCAGTATTTT.

The V and J genes are TRBV7-2 and TRBJ1-2; D gene unclear. The CDR3 extends over 15 amino acids. Germline-derived CDR1 and CDR2 are SGHTA and FQGNSA. With 0 bases removed from V and 6 bases from J, the gap between germline ends came to 14 bases. CDR3 coding DNA: TGTGCCAGCAGCTTAGCTACTGGCGGGCGCGATGGCTACACCTTC. The encoded protein is CASSLATGGRDGYTF.